The rows below give T cell receptor beta chains drawn from one sample of a study of identical twins. MiXCR was run by TCRdb on the 5' RACE reads, yielding one entry per CDR3 protein. The data contain approximately 670,000 distinct CDR3 sequences, roughly 6.2% of them singletons. The sample comprised naive T cells sorted from blood. The receptors stem from a man aged 18 to 29 in good health. Each CDR3 is given with its conserved first and last residue. Each record gives: J gene, clone size, V gene, D gene, CDR3 DNA, CDR3 protein. A D gene is named only where the DNA matches it firmly. The size of a clone is reported for some rows only, either as once, few or many, or as a class for expanded clones.

J: TRBJ2-3
size: many
V: TRBV5-1
D: NA
DNA: TGCGCCAGCAGCCGGACTAGCACAGATACGCAGTATTTT
CDR3: CASSRTSTDTQYF

J: TRBJ2-4
size: many
V: TRBV20-1
D: NA
DNA: TGCAGTGCCTACAGCGGACGGACTTTGGCCAAAAACATTCAGTACTTC
CDR3: CSAYSGRTLAKNIQYF

J: TRBJ2-2
size: NA
V: TRBV7-9
D: NA
DNA: TGTGCCAGCAGCCCCCCGAGGGGAGGACCCACCGGGGAGCTGTTTTTT
CDR3: CASSPPRGGPTGELFF

J: TRBJ1-1
size: many
V: TRBV25-1
D: NA
DNA: TGTGCCAGCGAGGGCACTGAAGCTTTCTTT
CDR3: CASEGTEAFF

J: TRBJ2-4
size: NA
V: TRBV7-2
D: NA
DNA: TGTGCCAGCAGCAGAGACGGGACACTCGGCGGGGAGTACTTC
CDR3: CASSRDGTLGGEYF

J: TRBJ2-1
size: many
V: TRBV28
D: NA
DNA: TGTGCCTGCTCCGGGACTCTTCTTTCGAATGAGCAGTTCTTC
CDR3: CACSGTLLSNEQFF

J: TRBJ2-7
size: NA
V: TRBV10-3
D: NA
DNA: TGTGCCATCAGTGACTCGGACTCCTACGAGCAGTACTTC
CDR3: CAISDSDSYEQYF

J: TRBJ2-3
size: NA
V: TRBV7-8
D: NA
DNA: TGTGCCAGCAGCTTAGAGGAGGGACAAGAATGGGATACGCAGTATTTT
CDR3: CASSLEEGQEWDTQYF

J: TRBJ2-1
size: NA
V: TRBV16
D: TRBD2
DNA: TGTGCCAGCAGCCCTCCTGGACTAGCTGGGGTTTTAAATGAGCAGTTCTTC
CDR3: CASSPPGLAGVLNEQFF

J: TRBJ2-3
size: many
V: TRBV24-1
D: NA
DNA: TGTGCCACCAGTGACTCAGGGACGGATACGCAGTATTTT
CDR3: CATSDSGTDTQYF

J: TRBJ2-7
size: few
V: TRBV6-2/TRBV6-3
D: TRBD2
DNA: TGTGCCAGCAGTCCCTTCGGCGGGAGTCCCGAGCAGTACTTC
CDR3: CASSPFGGSPEQYF

J: TRBJ1-2
size: few
V: TRBV6-5
D: NA
DNA: TGTGCCAGTAGGGGTACCTATGGCTACACCTTC
CDR3: CASRGTYGYTF

J: TRBJ2-1
size: many
V: TRBV28
D: TRBD1
DNA: TGTGCCAGCAGTTTATTTCCGGACAGGGTCTACAATGAGCAGTTCTTC
CDR3: CASSLFPDRVYNEQFF

J: TRBJ2-3
size: few
V: TRBV7-9
D: TRBD1
DNA: TGTGCCAGCAGCCCTTTAGGGGGCTTCACAGATACGCAGTATTTT
CDR3: CASSPLGGFTDTQYF

J: TRBJ2-7
size: few
V: TRBV6-2/TRBV6-3
D: TRBD1
DNA: TGTGCCAGCAGTTACGGGGACAGGCGGTACGAGCAGTACTTC
CDR3: CASSYGDRRYEQYF

J: TRBJ2-5
size: few
V: TRBV7-2
D: TRBD2
DNA: TGTGCCAGCAGCTTATATGGGGGACTAGCGATTATAACGACCCAGTACTTC
CDR3: CASSLYGGLAIITTQYF

J: TRBJ2-2
size: few
V: TRBV11-3
D: TRBD2
DNA: TGTGCCAGCAGCCCACCGGGACTAGCGGACCACGGGGAGCTGTTTTTT
CDR3: CASSPPGLADHGELFF

J: TRBJ1-2
size: many
V: TRBV7-2
D: NA
DNA: TGTGCCAGCAGCCGCAAAGGGACCTACTATGGCTACACCTTC
CDR3: CASSRKGTYYGYTF

J: TRBJ1-2
size: many
V: TRBV12-3/TRBV12-4
D: NA
DNA: TGTGCCAGCAGACCTACAGGGAACTATGGCTACACCTTC
CDR3: CASRPTGNYGYTF

J: TRBJ1-6
size: many
V: TRBV6-5
D: NA
DNA: TGTGCCAGCAGTACGGGGATTTCACCCCTCCACTTT
CDR3: CASSTGISPLHF

J: TRBJ2-1
size: few
V: TRBV11-1
D: TRBD2
DNA: TGTGCCAGCAGCGTCGGGACTAGCGGGACTCCCGGTTACAATGAGCAGTTCTTC
CDR3: CASSVGTSGTPGYNEQFF

J: TRBJ2-7
size: NA
V: TRBV4-2
D: NA
DNA: TGTGCCAGCAGCCCCCGGTTGATAGGAGGTATACTCTACGAGCAGTACTTC
CDR3: CASSPRLIGGILYEQYF

J: TRBJ1-1
size: few
V: TRBV27
D: NA
DNA: TGTGCCAGCAGAACCCCCCGGGACATGAACACTGAAGCTTTCTTT
CDR3: CASRTPRDMNTEAFF

J: TRBJ2-7
size: few
V: TRBV7-2
D: NA
DNA: TGTGCCAGCAGCTTAGAGGCCTCAGGGAGCTCCTACGAGCAGTACTTC
CDR3: CASSLEASGSSYEQYF

J: TRBJ1-5
size: few
V: TRBV15
D: NA
DNA: TGTGCCACCAGCAGAGATCAGGGCAGGGGCCGTCAGCCCCAGCATTTT
CDR3: CATSRDQGRGRQPQHF

J: TRBJ2-1
size: many
V: TRBV9
D: TRBD2
DNA: TGTGCCAGCAGCGTAGTGGGTAGCGGGAGCGATGAGCAGTTCTTC
CDR3: CASSVVGSGSDEQFF